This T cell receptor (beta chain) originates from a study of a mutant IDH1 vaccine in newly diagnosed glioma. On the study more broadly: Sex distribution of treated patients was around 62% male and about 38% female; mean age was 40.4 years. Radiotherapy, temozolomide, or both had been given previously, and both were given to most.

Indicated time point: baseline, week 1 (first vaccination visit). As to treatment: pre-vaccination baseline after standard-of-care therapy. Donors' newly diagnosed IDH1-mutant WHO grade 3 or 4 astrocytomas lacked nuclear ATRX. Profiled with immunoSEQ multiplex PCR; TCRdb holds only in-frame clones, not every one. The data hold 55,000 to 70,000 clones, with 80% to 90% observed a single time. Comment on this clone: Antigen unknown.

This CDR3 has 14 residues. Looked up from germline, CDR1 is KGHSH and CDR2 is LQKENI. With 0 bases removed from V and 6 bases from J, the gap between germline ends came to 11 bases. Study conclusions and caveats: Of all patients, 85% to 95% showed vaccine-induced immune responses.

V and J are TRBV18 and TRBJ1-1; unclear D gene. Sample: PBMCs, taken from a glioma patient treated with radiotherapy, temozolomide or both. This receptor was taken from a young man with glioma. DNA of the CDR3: TGTGCCAGCTCACCACCAACAGTCGGGGCTGAAGCTTTCTTT. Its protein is CASSPPTVGAEAFF. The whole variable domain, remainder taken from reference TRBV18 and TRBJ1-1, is NAGVMQNPRHLVRRRGQEARLRCSPMKGHSHVYWYRQLPEEGLKFMVYLQKENIIDESGMPKERFSAEFPKEGPSILRIQQVVRGDSAAYFCASSPPTVGAEAFFGQGTRLTVV.